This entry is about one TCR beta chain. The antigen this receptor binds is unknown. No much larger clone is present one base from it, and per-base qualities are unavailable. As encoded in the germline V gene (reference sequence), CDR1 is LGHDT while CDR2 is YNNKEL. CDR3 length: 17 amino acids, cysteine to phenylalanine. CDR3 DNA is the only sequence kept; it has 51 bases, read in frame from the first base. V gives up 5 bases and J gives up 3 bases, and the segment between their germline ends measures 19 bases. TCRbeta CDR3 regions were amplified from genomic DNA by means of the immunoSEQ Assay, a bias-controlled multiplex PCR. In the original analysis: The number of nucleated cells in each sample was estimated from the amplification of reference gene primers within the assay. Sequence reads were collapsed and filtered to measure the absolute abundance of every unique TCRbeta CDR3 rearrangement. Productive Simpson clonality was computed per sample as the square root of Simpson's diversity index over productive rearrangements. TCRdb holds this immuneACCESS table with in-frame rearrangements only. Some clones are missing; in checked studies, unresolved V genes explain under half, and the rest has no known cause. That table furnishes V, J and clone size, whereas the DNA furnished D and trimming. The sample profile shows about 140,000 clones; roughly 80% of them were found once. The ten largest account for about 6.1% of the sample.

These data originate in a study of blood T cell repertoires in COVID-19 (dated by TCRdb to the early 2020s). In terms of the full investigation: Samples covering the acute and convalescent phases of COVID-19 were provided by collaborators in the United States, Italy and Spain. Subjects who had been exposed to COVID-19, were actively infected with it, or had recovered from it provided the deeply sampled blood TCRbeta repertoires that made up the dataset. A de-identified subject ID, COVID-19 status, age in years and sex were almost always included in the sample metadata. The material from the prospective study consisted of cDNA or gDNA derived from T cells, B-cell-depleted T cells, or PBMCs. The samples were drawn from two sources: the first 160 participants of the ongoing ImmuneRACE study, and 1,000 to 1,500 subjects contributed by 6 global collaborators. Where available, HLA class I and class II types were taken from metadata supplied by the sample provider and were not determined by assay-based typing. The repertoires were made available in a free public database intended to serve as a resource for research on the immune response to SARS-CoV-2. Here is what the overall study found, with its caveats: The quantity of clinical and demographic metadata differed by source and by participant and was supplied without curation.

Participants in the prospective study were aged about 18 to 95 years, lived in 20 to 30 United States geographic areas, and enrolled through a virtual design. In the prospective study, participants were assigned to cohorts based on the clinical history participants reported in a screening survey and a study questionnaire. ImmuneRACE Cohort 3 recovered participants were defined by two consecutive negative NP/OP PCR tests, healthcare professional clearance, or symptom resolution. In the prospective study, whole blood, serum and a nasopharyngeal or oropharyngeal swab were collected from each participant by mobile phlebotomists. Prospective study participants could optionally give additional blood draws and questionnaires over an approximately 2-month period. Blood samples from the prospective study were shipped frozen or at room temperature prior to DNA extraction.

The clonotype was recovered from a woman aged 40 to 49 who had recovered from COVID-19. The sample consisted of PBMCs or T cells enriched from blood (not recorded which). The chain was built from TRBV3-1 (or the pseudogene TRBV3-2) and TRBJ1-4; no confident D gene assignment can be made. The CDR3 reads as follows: CASSSRNFIEANEKLFF. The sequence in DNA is TGTGCCAGCAGCTCCCGGAATTTTATCGAGGCTAATGAAAAACTGTTTTTT.